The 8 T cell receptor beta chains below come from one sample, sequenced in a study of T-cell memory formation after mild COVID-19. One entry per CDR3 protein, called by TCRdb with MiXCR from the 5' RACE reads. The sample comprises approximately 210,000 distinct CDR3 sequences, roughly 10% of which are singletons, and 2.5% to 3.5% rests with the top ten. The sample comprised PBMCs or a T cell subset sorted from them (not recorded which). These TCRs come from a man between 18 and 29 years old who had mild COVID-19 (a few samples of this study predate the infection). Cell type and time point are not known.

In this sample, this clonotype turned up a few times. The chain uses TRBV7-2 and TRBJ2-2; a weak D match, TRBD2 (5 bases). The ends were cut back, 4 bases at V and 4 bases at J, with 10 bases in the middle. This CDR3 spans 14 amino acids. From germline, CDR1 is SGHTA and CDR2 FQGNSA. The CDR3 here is CASSWTGITGELFF. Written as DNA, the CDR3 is TGTGCCAGCAGCTGGACGGGGATCACCGGGGAGCTGTTTTTT.

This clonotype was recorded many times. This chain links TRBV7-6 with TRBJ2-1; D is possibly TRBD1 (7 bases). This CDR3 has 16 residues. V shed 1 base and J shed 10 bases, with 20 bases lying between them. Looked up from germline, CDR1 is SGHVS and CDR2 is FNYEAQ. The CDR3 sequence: CASSLVGGGGGMEQFF. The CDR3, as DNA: TGTGCCAGCAGCTTAGTTGGTGGAGGGGGCGGAATGGAGCAGTTCTTC.

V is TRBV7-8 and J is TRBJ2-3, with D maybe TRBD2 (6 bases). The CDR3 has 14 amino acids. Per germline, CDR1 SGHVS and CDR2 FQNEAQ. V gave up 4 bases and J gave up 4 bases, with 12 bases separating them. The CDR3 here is CASSSRGIADTQYF. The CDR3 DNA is TGTGCCAGCAGCTCTCGGGGGATCGCAGATACGCAGTATTTT.

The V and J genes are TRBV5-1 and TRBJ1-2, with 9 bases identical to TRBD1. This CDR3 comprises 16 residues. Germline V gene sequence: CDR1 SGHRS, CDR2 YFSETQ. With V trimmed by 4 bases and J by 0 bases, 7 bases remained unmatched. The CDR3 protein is CASSTTGGPTNYGYTF. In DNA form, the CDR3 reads TGCGCCAGCAGCACAACAGGGGGCCCGACTAACTATGGCTACACCTTC.

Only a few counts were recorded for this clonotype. The CDR3 here is CASSLVSGDPGELFF. Written as DNA, the CDR3 is TGTGCCAGCAGCTTAGTATCGGGGGATCCCGGGGAGCTGTTTTTT. The rearrangement links TRBV7-2 to TRBJ2-2; maybe TRBD2 (6 bases). V shed 1 base and J shed 6 bases, with 12 bases lying between them. CDR1 SGHTA and CDR2 FQGNSA come from the germline V gene. The CDR3 totals 15 residues.

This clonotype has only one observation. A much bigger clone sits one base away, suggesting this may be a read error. Written as DNA, the CDR3 is TGTGCCGGCAGCTTTCCGAGCACAGATACGCAGTATTTT. Translated: CAGSFPSTDTQYF. This rearrangement joins TRBV7-3 to TRBJ2-3; D call uncertain. This CDR3 is built from 13 residues. CDR1 is SGHTA and CDR2 is FQGTGA in the germline V gene.

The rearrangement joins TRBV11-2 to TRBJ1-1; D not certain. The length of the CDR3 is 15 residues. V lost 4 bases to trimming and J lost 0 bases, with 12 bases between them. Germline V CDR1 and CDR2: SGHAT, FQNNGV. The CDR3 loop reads CASSSNGMLNTEAFF. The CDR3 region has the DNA TGTGCCAGCAGCTCCAACGGGATGTTGAACACTGAAGCTTTCTTT.

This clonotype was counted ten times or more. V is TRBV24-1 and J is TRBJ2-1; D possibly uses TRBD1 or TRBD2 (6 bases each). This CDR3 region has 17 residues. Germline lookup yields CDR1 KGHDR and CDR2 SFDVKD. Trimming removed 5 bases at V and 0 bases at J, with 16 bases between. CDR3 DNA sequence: TGTGCCACCAGTGGAGTAGTGTGGGGGGCCTCCTACAATGAGCAGTTCTTC. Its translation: CATSGVVWGASYNEQFF.